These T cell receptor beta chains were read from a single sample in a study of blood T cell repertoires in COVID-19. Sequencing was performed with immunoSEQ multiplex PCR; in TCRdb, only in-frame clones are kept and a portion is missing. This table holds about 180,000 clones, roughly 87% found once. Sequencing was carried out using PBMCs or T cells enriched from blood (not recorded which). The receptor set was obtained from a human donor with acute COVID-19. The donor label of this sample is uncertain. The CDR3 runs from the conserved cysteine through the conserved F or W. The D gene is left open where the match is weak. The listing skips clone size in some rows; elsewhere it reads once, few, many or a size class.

CDR3: CASNKRGNEQFF
DNA: TGTGCCAGCAACAAAAGGGGAAATGAGCAGTTCTTC
J: TRBJ2-1
length: 12
D: .
V: TRBV2
size: .

CDR3: CASSPYRGGGGYTF
DNA: TGCGCCAGCAGCCCGTACAGGGGGGGCGGTGGCTACACCTTC
J: TRBJ1-2
length: 14
D: TRBD1
V: TRBV4-3
size: .

CDR3: CASSQEASGYGDTQYF
DNA: TGTGCCAGCAGCCAAGAGGCCAGCGGGTATGGAGATACGCAGTATTTT
J: TRBJ2-3
length: 16
D: .
V: TRBV4-2
size: .

CDR3: CASSQQGPQETQYF
DNA: TGTGCCAGCAGCCAACAGGGTCCGCAAGAGACCCAGTACTTC
J: TRBJ2-5
length: 14
D: .
V: TRBV3-1/TRBV3-2
size: .

CDR3: CASSLLPDRGWEQYF
DNA: TGTGCCAGCAGTTTACTCCCGGACAGGGGGTGGGAGCAGTACTTC
J: TRBJ2-7
length: 15
D: TRBD1
V: TRBV27
size: .

CDR3: CASSERSYEQYF
DNA: TGTGCCAGCAGTGAACGGTCGTACGAGCAGTACTTC
J: TRBJ2-7
length: 12
D: .
V: TRBV6-1
size: .

CDR3: CASSFSLGGREEQYF
DNA: TGTGCCAGCAGCTTTTCGCTGGGCGGGAGGGAGGAGCAGTACTTC
J: TRBJ2-7
length: 15
D: TRBD2
V: TRBV5-4
size: .

CDR3: CASSSDRAEETQYF
DNA: TGTGCCAGTAGTAGCGACAGGGCCGAAGAGACCCAGTACTTC
J: TRBJ2-5
length: 14
D: TRBD1
V: TRBV19
size: .

CDR3: CASRQLAGVGGELFF
DNA: TGTGCCAGCAGGCAACTAGCGGGGGTGGGCGGGGAGCTGTTTTTT
J: TRBJ2-2
length: 15
D: TRBD2
V: TRBV6-5
size: .

CDR3: CASSVSLAPQETQYF
DNA: TGTGCCAGCAGCGTTTCGCTAGCGCCCCAAGAGACCCAGTACTTC
J: TRBJ2-5
length: 15
D: .
V: TRBV9
size: .

CDR3: CASSRNTGEDTGELFF
DNA: TGTGCCAGCAGCCGCAACACAGGGGAGGACACCGGGGAGCTGTTTTTT
J: TRBJ2-2
length: 16
D: .
V: TRBV14
size: .

CDR3: CAWRIRVDSPLHF
DNA: TGTGCCTGGAGGATCAGGGTAGATTCACCCCTCCACTTT
J: TRBJ1-6
length: 13
D: .
V: TRBV30
size: .

CDR3: CASSQSTSGSYEQYF
DNA: TGCGCCAGCAGCCAATCCACTAGCGGTTCCTACGAGCAGTACTTC
J: TRBJ2-7
length: 15
D: TRBD2
V: TRBV4-3
size: .

CDR3: CASSRRDRGGEKLFF
DNA: TGTGCCAGCAGCCGCCGAGACAGGGGTGGGGAAAAACTGTTTTTT
J: TRBJ1-4
length: 15
D: TRBD1
V: TRBV3-1/TRBV3-2
size: .

CDR3: CASSHRGLANEKLFF
DNA: TGTGCCAGCAGCCACAGGGGGCTTGCTAATGAAAAACTGTTTTTT
J: TRBJ1-4
length: 15
D: TRBD1
V: TRBV2
size: .

CDR3: CASIRGGAAGELFF
DNA: TGTGCCAGTATCCGCGGGGGGGCCGCCGGGGAGCTGTTTTTT
J: TRBJ2-2
length: 14
D: TRBD2
V: TRBV19
size: .

CDR3: CASSRDSSAGKLFF
DNA: TGTGCCAGCAGTCGGGACAGTTCGGCGGGAAAACTGTTTTTT
J: TRBJ1-4
length: 14
D: TRBD1
V: TRBV6-6
size: .

CDR3: CASTRDRGHEKLFF
DNA: TGTGCCAGTACCAGAGACAGGGGGCACGAAAAACTGTTTTTT
J: TRBJ1-4
length: 14
D: TRBD1
V: TRBV19
size: .

CDR3: CASSRQINQPQHF
DNA: TGTGCCAGCAGCCGACAGATCAATCAGCCCCAGCATTTT
J: TRBJ1-5
length: 13
D: .
V: TRBV14
size: .

CDR3: CATSRERGTGMAGELFF
DNA: TGTGCCACCAGCAGAGAGAGGGGGACAGGGATGGCCGGGGAGCTGTTTTTT
J: TRBJ2-2
length: 17
D: TRBD1
V: TRBV15
size: .

CDR3: CASSQVGRATATNEKLFF
DNA: TGTGCCAGCAGCCAAGTAGGCAGGGCCACAGCAACTAATGAAAAACTGTTTTTT
J: TRBJ1-4
length: 18
D: .
V: TRBV4-2
size: .

CDR3: CASSLGGAGVGETQYF
DNA: TGTGCCAGCAGCTTAGGCGGAGCCGGGGTGGGCGAGACCCAGTACTTC
J: TRBJ2-5
length: 16
D: .
V: TRBV7-2
size: once

CDR3: CASSIVGSIPHEQYF
DNA: TGTGCCAGTAGTATAGTGGGCAGTATACCCCACGAGCAGTACTTC
J: TRBJ2-7
length: 15
D: .
V: TRBV19
size: .

CDR3: CAVRTGGGSGNTIYF
DNA: TGTGCCGTCCGAACCGGCGGGGGGTCTGGAAACACCATATATTTT
J: TRBJ1-3
length: 15
D: .
V: TRBV10-3
size: .

CDR3: CASSPGSSYSPLHF
DNA: TGTGCCAGCAGCCCCGGGTCTTCCTATTCACCCCTCCACTTT
J: TRBJ1-6
length: 14
D: .
V: TRBV7-9
size: .

CDR3: CASSLGAQGAKNIQYF
DNA: TGTGCCAGCAGCTTGGGCGCCCAGGGGGCCAAAAACATTCAGTACTTC
J: TRBJ2-4
length: 16
D: .
V: TRBV5-4
size: .

CDR3: CASFPGQGARGNTIYF
DNA: TGTGCCAGCTTCCCGGGACAGGGGGCAAGGGGAAACACCATATATTTT
J: TRBJ1-3
length: 16
D: TRBD1
V: TRBV7-9
size: .

CDR3: CAWSPKQSYGYTF
DNA: TGTGCCTGGAGTCCAAAACAGTCCTATGGCTACACCTTC
J: TRBJ1-2
length: 13
D: .
V: TRBV30
size: .

CDR3: CASSNKQGSLLSF
DNA: TGTGCCAGCAGCAACAAACAGGGTTCCCTGCTTTCTTTT
J: TRBJ1-1
length: 13
D: .
V: TRBV2
size: .

CDR3: CAWSASGVNNEQFF
DNA: TGTGCCTGGAGTGCCTCGGGGGTGAACAATGAGCAGTTCTTC
J: TRBJ2-1
length: 14
D: .
V: TRBV30
size: .

CDR3: CASSPGTGGRDTQYF
DNA: TGTGCCAGCTCACCAGGGACAGGGGGCCGAGATACGCAGTATTTT
J: TRBJ2-3
length: 15
D: TRBD1
V: TRBV18
size: once

CDR3: CASSRLGVRSSGNTIYF
DNA: TGTGCCAGCAGCCGATTAGGGGTCAGATCCTCTGGAAACACCATATATTTT
J: TRBJ1-3
length: 17
D: .
V: TRBV11-2
size: .

CDR3: CAWSVQSYEQYF
DNA: TGTGCCTGGAGTGTCCAGTCCTACGAGCAGTACTTC
J: TRBJ2-7
length: 12
D: .
V: TRBV30
size: .

CDR3: CASRQGFNTEAFF
DNA: TGCGCCAGCAGACAGGGATTTAACACTGAAGCTTTCTTT
J: TRBJ1-1
length: 13
D: .
V: TRBV5-1
size: .

CDR3: CASSSRDRGTGELFF
DNA: TGTGCCAGCAGCTCCCGGGACAGGGGGACCGGGGAGCTGTTTTTT
J: TRBJ2-2
length: 15
D: TRBD1
V: TRBV11-3
size: .

CDR3: CAWSVWGLDTEAFF
DNA: TGTGCCTGGAGTGTATGGGGGCTCGACACTGAAGCTTTCTTT
J: TRBJ1-1
length: 14
D: .
V: TRBV30
size: .

CDR3: CASSQLSGGNEQFF
DNA: TGTGCCAGCAGCCAGCTTAGCGGGGGTAATGAGCAGTTCTTC
J: TRBJ2-1
length: 14
D: TRBD2
V: TRBV3-1/TRBV3-2
size: .

CDR3: CASSLGTGGSYEQYF
DNA: TGTGCCAGCAGTCTCGGGACAGGGGGCTCGTACGAGCAGTACTTC
J: TRBJ2-7
length: 15
D: TRBD1
V: TRBV27
size: .

CDR3: CASSKGDPRRTKNIQYF
DNA: TGTGCCAGCAGCAAAGGCGACCCTCGGCGGACCAAAAACATTCAGTACTTC
J: TRBJ2-4
length: 17
D: .
V: TRBV21-1
size: .

CDR3: CASSENFDRDGWETQYF
DNA: TGTGCCAGCAGCGAAAATTTTGACAGGGACGGGTGGGAGACCCAGTACTTC
J: TRBJ2-5
length: 17
D: TRBD1
V: TRBV7-9
size: .

CDR3: CASSLAGGAKLYF
DNA: TGTGCCAGCAGCTTAGCCGGGGGAGCTAAACTGTATTTT
J: TRBJ2-3
length: 13
D: .
V: TRBV7-2
size: .

CDR3: CASSPRDRGHNEQFF
DNA: TGTGCCAGCAGCCCCCGGGACAGGGGGCACAATGAGCAGTTCTTC
J: TRBJ2-1
length: 15
D: TRBD1
V: TRBV7-6
size: .

CDR3: CASSQDSLLTDTQYF
DNA: TGTGCCAGCAGCCAAGACAGCCTCCTCACAGATACGCAGTATTTT
J: TRBJ2-3
length: 15
D: .
V: TRBV7-9
size: .